The subject of this entry is one TCR beta chain. Its antigen is unidentified. The source of the sample is a study of Tregs in tolerant kidney transplant recipients. Assay used: immunoSEQ multiplex PCR; TCRdb lists only in-frame clones, some missing. Of 15,000 to 20,000 clones in the sample, about three fifths were seen once. V was clipped by 4 bases and J by 6 bases; unmatched bases: 11. This CDR3 has 15 residues. Germline assignment: CDR1 SNHLY and CDR2 FYNNEI. The sample was Tregs from blood cultured with allogeneic cells. The source of this sequence is a human donor in good health. This chain connects TRBV2 to TRBJ2-7; TRBD2 matches 8 bases. DNA of the CDR3: TGTGCCAGCAGTGTTACTAGCGGACCCTCATCCGAGCAGTACTTC. It specifies CASSVTSGPSSEQYF.